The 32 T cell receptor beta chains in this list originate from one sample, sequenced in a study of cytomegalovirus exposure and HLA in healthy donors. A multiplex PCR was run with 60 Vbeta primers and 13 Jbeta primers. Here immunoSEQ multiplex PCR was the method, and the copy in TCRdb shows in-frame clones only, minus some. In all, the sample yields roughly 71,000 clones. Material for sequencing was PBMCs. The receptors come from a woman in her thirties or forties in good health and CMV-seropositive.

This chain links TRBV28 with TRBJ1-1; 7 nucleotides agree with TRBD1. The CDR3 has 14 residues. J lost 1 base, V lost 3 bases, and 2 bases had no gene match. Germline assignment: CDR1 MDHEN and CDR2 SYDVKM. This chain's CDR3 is CASSLGTENTEAFF. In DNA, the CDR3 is TGTGCCAGCAGTTTGGGGACAGAGAACACTGAAGCTTTCTTT.

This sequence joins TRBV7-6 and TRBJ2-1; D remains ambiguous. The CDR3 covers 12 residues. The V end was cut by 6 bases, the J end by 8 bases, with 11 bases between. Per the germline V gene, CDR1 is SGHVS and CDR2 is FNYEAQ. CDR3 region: CASSPLPDEQFF. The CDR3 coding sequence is TGTGCCAGCAGTCCTCTTCCGGATGAGCAGTTCTTC.

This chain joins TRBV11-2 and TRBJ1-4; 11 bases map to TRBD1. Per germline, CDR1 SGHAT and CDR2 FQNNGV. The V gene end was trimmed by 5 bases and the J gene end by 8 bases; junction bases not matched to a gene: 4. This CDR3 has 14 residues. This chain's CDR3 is CASSHGQGAEKLFF. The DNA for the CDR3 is TGTGCCAGCAGCCATGGACAGGGGGCGGAAAAACTGTTTTTT.

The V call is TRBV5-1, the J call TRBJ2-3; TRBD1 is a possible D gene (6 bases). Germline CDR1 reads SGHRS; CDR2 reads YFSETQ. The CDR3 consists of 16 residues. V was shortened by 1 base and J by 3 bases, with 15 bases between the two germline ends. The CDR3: CASSLWDTRPTDTQYF. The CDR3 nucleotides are TGCGCCAGCAGCTTGTGGGACACCCGGCCTACAGATACGCAGTATTTT.

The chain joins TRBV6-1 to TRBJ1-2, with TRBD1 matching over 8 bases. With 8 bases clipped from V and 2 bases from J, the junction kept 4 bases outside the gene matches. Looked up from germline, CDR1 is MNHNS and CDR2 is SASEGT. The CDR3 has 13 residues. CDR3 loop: CASCWTGNYGYTF. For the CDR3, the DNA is TGTGCCAGCTGTTGGACAGGGAACTATGGCTACACCTTC.

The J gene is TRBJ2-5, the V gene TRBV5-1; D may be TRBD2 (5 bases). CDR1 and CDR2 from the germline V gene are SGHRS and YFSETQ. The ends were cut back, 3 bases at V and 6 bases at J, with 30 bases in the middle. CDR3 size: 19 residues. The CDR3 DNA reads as TGCGCCAGCAGCTGGTCACCGGACCCTACACGGAGGTTAAGTAAGACCCAGTACTTC. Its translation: CASSWSPDPTRRLSKTQYF.

This CDR3 reads CASSTDKNTEAFF. The DNA for the CDR3 is TGCGCCAGCAGCACCGACAAGAACACTGAAGCTTTCTTT. This sequence joins TRBV5-1 and TRBJ1-1; D is ambiguous. V was clipped by 4 bases and J by 1 base, with 8 bases between them. CDR1 and CDR2 from the germline V gene are SGHRS and YFSETQ. There are 13 residues in the CDR3.

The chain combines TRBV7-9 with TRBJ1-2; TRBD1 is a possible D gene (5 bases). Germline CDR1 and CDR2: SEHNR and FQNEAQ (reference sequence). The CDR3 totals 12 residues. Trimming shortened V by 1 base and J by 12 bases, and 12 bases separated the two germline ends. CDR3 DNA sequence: TGTGCCAGCAGCTTAGTGGAAAGGGGTAACACCTTC. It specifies CASSLVERGNTF. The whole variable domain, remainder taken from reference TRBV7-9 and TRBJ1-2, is DTGVSQNPRHKITKRGQNVTFRCDPISEHNRLYWYRQTLGQGPEFLTYFQNEAQLEKSRLLSDRFSAERPKGSFSTLEIQRTEQGDSAMYLCASSLVERGNTFGSGTRLTVV.

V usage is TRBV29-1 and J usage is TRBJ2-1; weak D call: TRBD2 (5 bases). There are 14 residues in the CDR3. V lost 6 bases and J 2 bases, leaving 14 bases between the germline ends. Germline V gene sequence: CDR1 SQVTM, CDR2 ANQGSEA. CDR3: CSVVARETYNEQFF. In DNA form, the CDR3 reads TGCAGCGTGGTAGCGAGGGAGACCTACAATGAGCAGTTCTTC.

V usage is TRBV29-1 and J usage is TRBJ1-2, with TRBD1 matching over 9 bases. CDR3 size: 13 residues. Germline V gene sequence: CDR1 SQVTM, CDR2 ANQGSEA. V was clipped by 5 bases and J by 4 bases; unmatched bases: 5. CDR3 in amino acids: CSVRDRAPYGYTF. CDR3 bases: TGCAGCGTTAGGGACAGGGCCCCCTATGGCTACACCTTC.

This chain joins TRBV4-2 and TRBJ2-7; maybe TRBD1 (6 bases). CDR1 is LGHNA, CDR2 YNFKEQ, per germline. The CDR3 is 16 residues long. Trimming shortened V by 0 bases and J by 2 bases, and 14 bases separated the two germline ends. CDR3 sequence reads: CASSQDTNREPYEQYF. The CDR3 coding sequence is TGTGCCAGCAGCCAAGATACAAACAGGGAGCCCTACGAGCAGTACTTC.

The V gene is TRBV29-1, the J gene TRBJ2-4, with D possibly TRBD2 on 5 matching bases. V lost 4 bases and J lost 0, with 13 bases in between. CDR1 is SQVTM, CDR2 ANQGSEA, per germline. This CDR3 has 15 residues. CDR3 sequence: CSVVVAGLAKNIQYF. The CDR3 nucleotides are TGCAGCGTTGTTGTTGCAGGACTAGCCAAAAACATTCAGTACTTC.

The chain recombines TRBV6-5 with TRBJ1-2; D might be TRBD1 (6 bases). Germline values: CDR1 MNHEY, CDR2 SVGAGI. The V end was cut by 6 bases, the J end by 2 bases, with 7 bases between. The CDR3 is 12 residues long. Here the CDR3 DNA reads TGTGCCAGCAGACAGGGAAACTATGGCTACACCTTC. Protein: CASRQGNYGYTF.

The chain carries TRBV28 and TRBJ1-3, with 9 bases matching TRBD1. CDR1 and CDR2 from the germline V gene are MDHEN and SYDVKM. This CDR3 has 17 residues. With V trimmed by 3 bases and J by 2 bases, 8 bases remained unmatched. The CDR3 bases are TGTGCCAGCAGTTTTTGGGGACAGGGTGGTACTGGAAACACCATATATTTT. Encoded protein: CASSFWGQGGTGNTIYF.

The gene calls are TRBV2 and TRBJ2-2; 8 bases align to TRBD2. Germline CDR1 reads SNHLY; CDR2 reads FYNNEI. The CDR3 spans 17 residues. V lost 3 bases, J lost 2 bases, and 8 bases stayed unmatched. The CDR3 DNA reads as TGTGCCAGCAGTGACCTCGGGAGGGATCCCAACACCGGGGAGCTGTTTTTT. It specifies CASSDLGRDPNTGELFF. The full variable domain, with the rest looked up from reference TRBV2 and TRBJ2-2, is EPEVTQTPSHQVTQMGQEVILRCVPISNHLYFYWYRQILGQKVEFLVSFYNNEISEKSEIFDDQFSVERPDGSNFTLKIRSTKLEDSAMYFCASSDLGRDPNTGELFFGEGSRLTVL.

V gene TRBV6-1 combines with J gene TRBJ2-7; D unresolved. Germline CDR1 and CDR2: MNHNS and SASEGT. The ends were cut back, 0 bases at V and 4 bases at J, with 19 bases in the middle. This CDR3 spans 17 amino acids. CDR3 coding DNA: TGTGCCAGCAGTGAAGCACCACGGTATGAGCCTTCATACGAGCAGTACTTC. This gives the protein CASSEAPRYEPSYEQYF.

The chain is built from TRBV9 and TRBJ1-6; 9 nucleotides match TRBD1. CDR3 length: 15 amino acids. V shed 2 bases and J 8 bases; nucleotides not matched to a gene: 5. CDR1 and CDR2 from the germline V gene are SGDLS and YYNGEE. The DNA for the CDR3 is TGTGCCAGCAGCGTCCGGACAGGGGAGGATTCACCCCTCCACTTT. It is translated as CASSVRTGEDSPLHF.

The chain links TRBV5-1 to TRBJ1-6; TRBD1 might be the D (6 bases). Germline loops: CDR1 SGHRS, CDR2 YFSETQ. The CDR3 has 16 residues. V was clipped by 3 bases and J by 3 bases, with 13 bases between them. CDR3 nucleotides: TGCGCCAGCAGCTCCGGCGACAGGTTCTATAATTCACCCCTCCACTTT. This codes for CASSSGDRFYNSPLHF. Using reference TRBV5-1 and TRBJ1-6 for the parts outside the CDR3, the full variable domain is KAGVTQTPRYLIKTRGQQVTLSCSPISGHRSVSWYQQTPGQGLQFLFEYFSETQRNKGNFPGRFSGRQFSNSRSEMNVSTLELGDSALYLCASSSGDRFYNSPLHFGNGTRLTVT.

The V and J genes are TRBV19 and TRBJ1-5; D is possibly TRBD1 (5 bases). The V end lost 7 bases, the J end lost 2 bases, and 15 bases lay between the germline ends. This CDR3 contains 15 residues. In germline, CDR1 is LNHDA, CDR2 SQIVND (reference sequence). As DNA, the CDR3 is TGTGCCAGTAATGAAGGCAGGGCGGGCAATCAGCCCCAGCATTTT. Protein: CASNEGRAGNQPQHF. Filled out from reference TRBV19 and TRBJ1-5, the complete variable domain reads DGGITQSPKYLFRKEGQNVTLSCEQNLNHDAMYWYRQDPGQGLRLIYYSQIVNDFQKGDIAEGYSVSREKKESFPLTVTSAQKNPTAFYLCASNEGRAGNQPQHFGDGTRLSIL.

This CDR3 reads CASPASTGELFF. As DNA, the CDR3 is TGTGCCAGCCCAGCGTCTACCGGGGAGCTGTTTTTT. The V gene is TRBV28, the J gene TRBJ2-2; D not resolved. Trimming took off 8 bases at V and 5 bases at J, with 9 bases between the two ends. This CDR3 is 12 amino acids long. CDR1 and CDR2 from the germline V gene are MDHEN and SYDVKM. Looking up the rest from reference TRBV28 and TRBJ2-2 gives the full variable domain: DVKVTQSSRYLVKRTGEKVFLECVQDMDHENMFWYRQDPGLGLRLIYFSYDVKMKEKGDIPEGYSVSREKKERFSLILESASTNQTSMYLCASPASTGELFFGEGSRLTVL.

In DNA, the CDR3 is TGCAGCGTCGGGGAGCGGGGGGGAAACAATGAGCAGTTCTTC. It yields the protein CSVGERGGNNEQFF. This chain uses TRBV29-1 with TRBJ2-1; TRBD2 aligns across 10 bases. The germline gives CDR1 SQVTM, CDR2 ANQGSEA. There are 14 residues in the CDR3. V shed 6 bases and J 5 bases; nucleotides not matched to a gene: 7.

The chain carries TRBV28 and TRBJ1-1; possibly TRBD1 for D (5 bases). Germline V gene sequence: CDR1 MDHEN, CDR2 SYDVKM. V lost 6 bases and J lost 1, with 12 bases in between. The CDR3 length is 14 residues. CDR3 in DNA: TGTGCCAGCAGCCGGGGGGGACGGAACACTGAAGCTTTCTTT. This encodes CASSRGGRNTEAFF.

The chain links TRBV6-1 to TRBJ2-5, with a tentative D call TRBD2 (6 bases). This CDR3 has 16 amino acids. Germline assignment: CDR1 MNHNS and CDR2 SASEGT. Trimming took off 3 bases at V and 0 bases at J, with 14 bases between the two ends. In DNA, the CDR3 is TGTGCCAGCAGTGAGTGGAAGCGGGCGAACCAAGAGACCCAGTACTTC. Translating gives CASSEWKRANQETQYF.

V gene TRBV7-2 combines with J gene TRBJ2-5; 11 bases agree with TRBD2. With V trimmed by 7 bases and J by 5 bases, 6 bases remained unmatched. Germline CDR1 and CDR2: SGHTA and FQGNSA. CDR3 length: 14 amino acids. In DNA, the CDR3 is TGTGCCAGCAAACTAGCGGGGGATGGTGAGACCCAGTACTTC. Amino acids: CASKLAGDGETQYF.

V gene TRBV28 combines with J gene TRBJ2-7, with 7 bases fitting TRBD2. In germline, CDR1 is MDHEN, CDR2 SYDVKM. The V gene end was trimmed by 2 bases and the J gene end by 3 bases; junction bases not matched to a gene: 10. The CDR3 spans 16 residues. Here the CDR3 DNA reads TGTGCCAGCAGTTTAATGGGGACTAAGATTGTCTACGAGCAGTACTTC. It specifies CASSLMGTKIVYEQYF.

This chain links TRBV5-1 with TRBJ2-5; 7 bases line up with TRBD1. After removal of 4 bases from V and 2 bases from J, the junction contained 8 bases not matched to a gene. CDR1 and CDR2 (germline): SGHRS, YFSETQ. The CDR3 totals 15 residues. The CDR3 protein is CASSRDSLTQETQYF. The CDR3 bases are TGCGCCAGCAGCCGGGACAGCCTAACACAAGAGACCCAGTACTTC.

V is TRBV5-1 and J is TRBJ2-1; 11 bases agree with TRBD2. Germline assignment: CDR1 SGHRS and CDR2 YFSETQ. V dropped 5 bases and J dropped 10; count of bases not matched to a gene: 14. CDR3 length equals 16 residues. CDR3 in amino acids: CASSPILAGVSFEQFF. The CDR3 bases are TGCGCCAGCAGTCCGATACTAGCGGGAGTTTCCTTCGAGCAGTTCTTC.

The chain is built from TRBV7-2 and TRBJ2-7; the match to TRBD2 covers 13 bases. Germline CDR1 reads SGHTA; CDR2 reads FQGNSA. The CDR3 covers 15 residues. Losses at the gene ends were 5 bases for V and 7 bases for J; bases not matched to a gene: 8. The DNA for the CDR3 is TGTGCCAGCAGCCGTCGACTAGCGGGGGGAGAAGAGCAGTACTTC. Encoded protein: CASSRRLAGGEEQYF.

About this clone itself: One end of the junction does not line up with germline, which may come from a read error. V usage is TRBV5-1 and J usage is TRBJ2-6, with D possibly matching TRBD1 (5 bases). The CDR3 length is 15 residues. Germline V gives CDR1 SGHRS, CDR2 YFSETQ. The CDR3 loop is CASSPETSGANVLTF. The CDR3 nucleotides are TGCGCCAGCAGCCCCGAGACCTCTGGGGCCAACGTCCTGACCTTC.

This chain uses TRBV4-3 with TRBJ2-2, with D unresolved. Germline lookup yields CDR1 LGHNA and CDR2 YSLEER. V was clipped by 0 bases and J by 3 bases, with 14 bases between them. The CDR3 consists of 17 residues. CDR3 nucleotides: TGCGCCAGCAGCCAAGATATGGCTCCCCCGCACACCGGGGAGCTGTTTTTT. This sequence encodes CASSQDMAPPHTGELFF.

CDR3 amino acids: CASSRKQGSYEQYF. The CDR3, as DNA: TGCGCCAGCAGCCGGAAACAGGGCTCCTACGAGCAGTACTTC. This chain uses TRBV4-3 with TRBJ2-7, with D perhaps matching TRBD1 (6 bases). V was clipped by 4 bases and J by 0 bases, with 10 bases between them. CDR3 length: 14 residues. Per germline, CDR1 LGHNA and CDR2 YSLEER.

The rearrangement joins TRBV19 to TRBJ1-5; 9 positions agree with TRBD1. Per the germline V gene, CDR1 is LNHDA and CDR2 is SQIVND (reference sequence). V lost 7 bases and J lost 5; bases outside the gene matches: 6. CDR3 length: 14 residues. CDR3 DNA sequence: TGTGCCAGTACCGGGACAGGGTTTTATCAGCCCCAGCATTTT. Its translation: CASTGTGFYQPQHF. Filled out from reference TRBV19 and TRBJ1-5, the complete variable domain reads DGGITQSPKYLFRKEGQNVTLSCEQNLNHDAMYWYRQDPGQGLRLIYYSQIVNDFQKGDIAEGYSVSREKKESFPLTVTSAQKNPTAFYLCASTGTGFYQPQHFGDGTRLSIL.